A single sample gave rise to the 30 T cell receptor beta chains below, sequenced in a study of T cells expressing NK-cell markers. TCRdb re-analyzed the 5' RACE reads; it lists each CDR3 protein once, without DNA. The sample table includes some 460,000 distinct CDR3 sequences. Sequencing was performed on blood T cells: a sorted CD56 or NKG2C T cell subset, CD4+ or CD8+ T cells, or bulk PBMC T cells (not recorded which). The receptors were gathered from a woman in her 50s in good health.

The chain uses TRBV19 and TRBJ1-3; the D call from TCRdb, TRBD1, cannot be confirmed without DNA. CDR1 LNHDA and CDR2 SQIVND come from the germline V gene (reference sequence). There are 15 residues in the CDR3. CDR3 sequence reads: CASSQDRGAGNTIYF.

The CDR3 here is CASSLIGGILQETQYF. The chain has TRBV12-3 or TRBV12-4 and TRBJ2-5; with no DNA, the TCRdb D assignment of TRBD2 cannot be verified. The CDR3 sequence is 16 residues long.

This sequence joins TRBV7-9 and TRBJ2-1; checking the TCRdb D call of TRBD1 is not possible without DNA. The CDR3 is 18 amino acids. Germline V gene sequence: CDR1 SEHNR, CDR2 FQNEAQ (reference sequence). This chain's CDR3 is CASSLAGGQILSYNEQFF. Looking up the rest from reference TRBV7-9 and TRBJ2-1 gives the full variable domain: DTGVSQNPRHKITKRGQNVTFRCDPISEHNRLYWYRQTLGQGPEFLTYFQNEAQLEKSRLLSDRFSAERPKGSFSTLEIQRTEQGDSAMYLCASSLAGGQILSYNEQFFGPGTRLTVL.

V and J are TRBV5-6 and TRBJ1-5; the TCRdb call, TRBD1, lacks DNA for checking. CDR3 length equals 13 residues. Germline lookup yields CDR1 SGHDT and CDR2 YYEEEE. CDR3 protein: CASSLKGDQPQHF.

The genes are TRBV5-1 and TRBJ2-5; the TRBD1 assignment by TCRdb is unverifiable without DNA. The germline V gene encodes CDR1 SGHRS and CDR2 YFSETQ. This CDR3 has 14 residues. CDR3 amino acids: CASRTPGIQETQYF.

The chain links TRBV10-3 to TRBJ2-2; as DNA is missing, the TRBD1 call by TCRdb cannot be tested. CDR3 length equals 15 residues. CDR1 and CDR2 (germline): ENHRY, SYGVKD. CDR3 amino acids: CAISEPLGNTGELFF.

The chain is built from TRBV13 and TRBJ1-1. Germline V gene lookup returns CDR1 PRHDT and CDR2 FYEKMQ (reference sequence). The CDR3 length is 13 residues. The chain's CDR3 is CASSFSRTAEAFF. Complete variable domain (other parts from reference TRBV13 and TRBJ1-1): AAGVIQSPRHLIKEKRETATLKCYPIPRHDTVYWYQQGPGQDPQFLISFYEKMQSDKGSIPDRFSAQQFSDYHSELNMSSLELGDSALYFCASSFSRTAEAFFGQGTRLTVV.

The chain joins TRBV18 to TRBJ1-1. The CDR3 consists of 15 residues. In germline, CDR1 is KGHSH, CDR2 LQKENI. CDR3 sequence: CASSPLGTGNAEAFF. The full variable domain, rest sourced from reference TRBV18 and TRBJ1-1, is NAGVMQNPRHLVRRRGQEARLRCSPMKGHSHVYWYRQLPEEGLKFMVYLQKENIIDESGMPKERFSAEFPKEGPSILRIQQVVRGDSAAYFCASSPLGTGNAEAFFGQGTRLTVV.

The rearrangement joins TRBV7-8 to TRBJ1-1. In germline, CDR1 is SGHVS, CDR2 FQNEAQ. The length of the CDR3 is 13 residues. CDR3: CASSPRGGNEAFF.

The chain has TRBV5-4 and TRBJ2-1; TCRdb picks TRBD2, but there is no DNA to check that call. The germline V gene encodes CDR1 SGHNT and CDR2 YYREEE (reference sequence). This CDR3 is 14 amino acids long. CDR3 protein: CASSDPTSSNEQFF.

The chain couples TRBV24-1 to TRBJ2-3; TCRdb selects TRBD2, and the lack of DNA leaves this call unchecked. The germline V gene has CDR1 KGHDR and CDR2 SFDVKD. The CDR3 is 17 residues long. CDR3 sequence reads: CATSDSLAGEGTDTQYF.

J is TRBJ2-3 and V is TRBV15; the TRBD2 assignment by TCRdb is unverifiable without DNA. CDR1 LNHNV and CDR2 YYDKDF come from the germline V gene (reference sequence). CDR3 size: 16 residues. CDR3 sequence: CATSRDRAGGSDTQYF.

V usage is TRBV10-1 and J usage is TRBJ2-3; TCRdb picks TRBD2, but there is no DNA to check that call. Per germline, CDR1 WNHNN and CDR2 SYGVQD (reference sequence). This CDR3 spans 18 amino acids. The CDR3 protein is CASRSGLAGRGSTDTQYF.

This chain's CDR3 is CASSQDGGRLVQYF. The chain is built from TRBV4-1 and TRBJ2-4; TCRdb designates TRBD2, a call that cannot be tested without DNA. Germline CDR1 reads MGHRA; CDR2 reads YSYEKL. The CDR3 contains 14 residues.

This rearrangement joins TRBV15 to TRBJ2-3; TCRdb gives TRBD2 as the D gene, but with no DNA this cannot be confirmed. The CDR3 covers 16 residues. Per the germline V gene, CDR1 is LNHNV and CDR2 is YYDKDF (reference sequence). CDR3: CATSREGAGKRDTQYF. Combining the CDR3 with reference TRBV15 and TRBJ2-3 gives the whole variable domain DAMVIQNPRYQVTQFGKPVTLSCSQTLNHNVMYWYQQKSSQAPKLLFHYYDKDFNNEADTPDNFQSRRPNTSFCFLDIRSPGLGDTAMYLCATSREGAGKRDTQYFGPGTRLTVL.

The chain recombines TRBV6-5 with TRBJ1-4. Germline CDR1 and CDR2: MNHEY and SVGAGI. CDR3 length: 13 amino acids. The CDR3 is CASSGATNEKLFF.

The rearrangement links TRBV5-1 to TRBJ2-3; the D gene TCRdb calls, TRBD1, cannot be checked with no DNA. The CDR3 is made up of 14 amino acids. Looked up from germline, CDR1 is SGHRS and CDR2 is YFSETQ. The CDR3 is CASRRQSSTDTQYF.

CDR3 protein: CASTERGGGPPAVDTQYF. This sequence joins TRBV12-3 or TRBV12-4 and TRBJ2-3; TCRdb lists TRBD2, though no DNA is available to test this call. The CDR3 spans 18 residues.

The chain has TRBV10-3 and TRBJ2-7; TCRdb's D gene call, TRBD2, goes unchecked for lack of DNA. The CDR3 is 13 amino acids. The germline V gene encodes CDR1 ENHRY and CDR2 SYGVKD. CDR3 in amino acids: CATHPGLANEQYF.

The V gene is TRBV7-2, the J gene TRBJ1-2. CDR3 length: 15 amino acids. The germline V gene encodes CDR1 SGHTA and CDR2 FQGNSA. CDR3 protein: CASTLRGRSNYGYTF.

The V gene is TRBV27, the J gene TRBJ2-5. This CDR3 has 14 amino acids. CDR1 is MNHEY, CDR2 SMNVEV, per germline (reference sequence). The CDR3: CASSASGVQETQYF.

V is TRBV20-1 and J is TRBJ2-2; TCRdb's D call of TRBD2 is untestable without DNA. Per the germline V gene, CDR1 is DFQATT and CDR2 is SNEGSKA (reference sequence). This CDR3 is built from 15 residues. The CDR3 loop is CSARTPSGLTGELFF.

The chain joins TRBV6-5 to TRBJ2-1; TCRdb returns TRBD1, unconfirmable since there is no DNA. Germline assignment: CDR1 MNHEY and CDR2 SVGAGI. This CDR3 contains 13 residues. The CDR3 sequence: CASRKTGLNEQFF.

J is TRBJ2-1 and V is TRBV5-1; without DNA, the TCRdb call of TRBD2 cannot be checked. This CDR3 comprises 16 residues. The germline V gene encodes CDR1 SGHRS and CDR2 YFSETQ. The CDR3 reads CASSREAGGGNNEQFF.

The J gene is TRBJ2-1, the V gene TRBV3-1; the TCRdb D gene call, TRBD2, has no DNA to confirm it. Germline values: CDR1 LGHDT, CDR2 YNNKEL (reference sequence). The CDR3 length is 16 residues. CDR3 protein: CASSQEPSGLYNEQFF.

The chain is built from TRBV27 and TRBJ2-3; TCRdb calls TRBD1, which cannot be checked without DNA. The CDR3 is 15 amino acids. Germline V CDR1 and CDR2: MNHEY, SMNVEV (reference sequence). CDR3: CASRPTGNSEDTQYF.

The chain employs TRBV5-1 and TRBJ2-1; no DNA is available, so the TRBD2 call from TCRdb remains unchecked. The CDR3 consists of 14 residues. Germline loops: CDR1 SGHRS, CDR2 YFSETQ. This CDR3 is CASSRLADYNEQFF.

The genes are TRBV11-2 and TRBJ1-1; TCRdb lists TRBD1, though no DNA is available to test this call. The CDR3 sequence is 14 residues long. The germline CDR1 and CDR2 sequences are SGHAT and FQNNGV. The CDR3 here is CASSSDRDRREAFF.

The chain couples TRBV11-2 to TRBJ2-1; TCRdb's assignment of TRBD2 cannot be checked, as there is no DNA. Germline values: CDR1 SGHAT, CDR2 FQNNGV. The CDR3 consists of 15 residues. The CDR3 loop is CASSNLAGTYNEQFF.

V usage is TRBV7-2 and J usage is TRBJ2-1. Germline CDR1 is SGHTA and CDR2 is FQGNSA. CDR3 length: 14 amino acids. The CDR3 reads CASSLAATLNEQFF.